These T cell receptor beta chains were read from a single sample in a study of post-analysis software for immune sequencing data. From the PCR reads, TCRdb called clonotypes with MiXCR, one entry per CDR3 protein. The table shows about 620,000 distinct CDR3 sequences, with roughly two fifths occurring only once. The specimen sequenced was blood. Source of these receptors: a girl aged 5 to 17 with multiple sclerosis. CDR3s include the opening cysteine and the closing phenylalanine or tryptophan. Fields, in order: J gene, V gene, clone size, D gene, CDR3 DNA, CDR3 protein. A D gene is named only where the DNA matches it firmly. The size entry is marked missing in some rows and otherwise reads once, few, many or a size class.

>TRBJ2-7|TRBV5-6|-|-
TGTGCCAGCAGCTTGGAAGCGGAAACCTACGAGCAGTACTTC
CASSLEAETYEQYF
>TRBJ2-4|TRBV20-1|-|TRBD2
TGCAGTGCTAGGGGACTAGCGGGAGGGTCCGGGACCAAAAACATTCAGTACTTC
CSARGLAGGSGTKNIQYF
>TRBJ2-1|TRBV3-1|-|TRBD2
TGTGCCAGCAGCCAAACCGGGACTAGCGGGAGTAAGGAGTTCTTC
CASSQTGTSGSKEFF
>TRBJ2-7|TRBV7-6|-|TRBD2
TGTGCCAGCAGTTCAGGACTAGCGGAGGTCTACGAGCAGTACTTC
CASSSGLAEVYEQYF
>TRBJ2-7|TRBV29-1|-|-
TGCAGCGCCCTGACCGTAGATCGGGTGGACGAGCAGTACTTC
CSALTVDRVDEQYF
>TRBJ2-1|TRBV5-1|-|TRBD2
TGCGCCAGCAGCTTACTAGCGGGAGGAGGCGGTGAGCAGTTCTTC
CASSLLAGGGGEQFF
>TRBJ2-7|TRBV10-2|-|-
TGCGCCAGCAGTGAGTCGGTCGGACCCTACGAGCAGTACTTC
CASSESVGPYEQYF
>TRBJ2-1|TRBV12-5|-|-
TGTGCTAGTGGTCAATCCCTGGGACTCCCGAGCTCCTACAATGAGCAGTTCTTC
CASGQSLGLPSSYNEQFF
>TRBJ1-1|TRBV20-1|-|-
TGCAGTGCTAGAAGGCAGGGGTCCCCGAACACTGAAGCTTTCTTT
CSARRQGSPNTEAFF
>TRBJ2-1|TRBV11-3|-|TRBD2
TGTGCCAGCAGCCAGCCCCGACTAGCGAGCTACAATGAGCAGTTCTTC
CASSQPRLASYNEQFF
>TRBJ1-4|TRBV20-1|-|-
TGCAGTGCCCTATTACCCGGCAATAATGAAAAACTGTTTTTT
CSALLPGNNEKLFF
>TRBJ2-1|TRBV6-2/TRBV6-3|-|TRBD2
TGTGCCAGCATGGTGGGACTAGCGGGATACAATGAGCAGTTCTTC
CASMVGLAGYNEQFF
>TRBJ1-2|TRBV12-3/TRBV12-4|few|-
TGTGCCAGCAGTTTTTGGGCCGGGAACTATGGCTACACCTTC
CASSFWAGNYGYTF
>TRBJ2-3|TRBV2|few|TRBD2
TGTGCCAGCAGTGATCCTCAGCGGGGGGGCCCTGGAGCAGATACGCAGTATTTT
CASSDPQRGGPGADTQYF
>TRBJ1-5|TRBV29-1|few|-
TGCAGCGTTTCAGTCCTCGAGAAAAGCAATCAGCCCCAGCATTTT
CSVSVLEKSNQPQHF
>TRBJ2-4|TRBV20-1|-|-
TGCAGTGCTAGAGATCGCCTCCTTTCCAAAAACATTCAGTACTTC
CSARDRLLSKNIQYF
>TRBJ2-2|TRBV12-3/TRBV12-4|-|TRBD2
TGTGCCAGCAGCCGAAGCGGGAGGTATGGCGGGGAGCTGTTTTTT
CASSRSGRYGGELFF
>TRBJ2-1|TRBV20-1|-|-
TGCAGTGCTAGTAGACTGAACAATGAGCAGTTCTTC
CSASRLNNEQFF
>TRBJ2-7|TRBV28|-|TRBD1
TGTGCCAGCAGTTGGGGACAGGGCCTCTACGAGCAGTACTTC
CASSWGQGLYEQYF
>TRBJ2-7|TRBV7-9|few|TRBD1
TGTGCCAGCAGCTGGACAGGGCTCGAGCAGTACTTC
CASSWTGLEQYF
>TRBJ1-1|TRBV4-2|-|-
TGTGCCAGCAGCCCAACGATCAGGGCTGGTGAAGCTTTCTTT
CASSPTIRAGEAFF
>TRBJ1-1|TRBV11-1|-|-
TGTGCCAGCAGCTTAGGGGGGGGCCACGCTTTCTTT
CASSLGGGHAFF
>TRBJ1-2|TRBV2|-|-
TGTGCCAGCACCCTGGAACAGGGTGACTATGGCTACACCTTC
CASTLEQGDYGYTF
>TRBJ1-2|TRBV7-8|-|-
TGTGCCAGCAGCTTAGGGGACGTCCTTATGGGCTACACCTTC
CASSLGDVLMGYTF
>TRBJ1-5|TRBV7-9|few|-
TGTGCCAGCAGCCCAAGGGGGGACTGGCATCAGCCCCAGCATTTT
CASSPRGDWHQPQHF
>TRBJ2-7|TRBV5-1|-|TRBD2
TGCGCCAGCAGCTTGGAAGGTAGCGGGAGGTACGAGCAGTACTTC
CASSLEGSGRYEQYF
>TRBJ2-3|TRBV12-3/TRBV12-4|-|TRBD2
TGTGCCAGCAGTCTAACACCGGGACTAGCGGGCGAAGATACGCAGTATTTT
CASSLTPGLAGEDTQYF
>TRBJ2-4|TRBV12-3/TRBV12-4|few|TRBD2
TGTGCCAGCAGTACGAGCCCGACTAGGGCGGGGGAGCAGTACTTC
CASSTSPTRAGEQYF
>TRBJ2-5|TRBV11-3|few|TRBD1
TGTGCCAGCAGCTTAGAAGCCCAGGGGGCCCAGTACTTC
CASSLEAQGAQYF
>TRBJ2-3|TRBV20-1|-|TRBD2
TGCAGTGCTAGAGATTTTAGCGGGAGAACAGATACGCAGTATTTT
CSARDFSGRTDTQYF
>TRBJ1-1|TRBV10-1|-|-
TGCGCCAGCAGTGAGTCCGGCTTTGGGGAAGCTTTCTTT
CASSESGFGEAFF
>TRBJ2-5|TRBV5-1|few|-
TGCGCCAGCAGCCAGGTCCCCCAGGGGTTACGAGAGACCCAGTACTTC
CASSQVPQGLRETQYF
>TRBJ1-2|TRBV29-1|few|-
TGCAGCGTTCCACCCAGGGGTGGTTATGGCTACACCTTC
CSVPPRGGYGYTF
>TRBJ2-1|TRBV5-1|-|-
TGCGCCAGCAGCTTGGCCGGCGTCGCTGCGCACAATGAGCAGTTCTTC
CASSLAGVAAHNEQFF
>TRBJ2-5|TRBV7-3|few|-
TGTGCCAGCAGCTTAACCACAGGGCCCCAAGAGACCCAGTACTTC
CASSLTTGPQETQYF
>TRBJ2-7|TRBV11-2|-|TRBD1
TGTGCCAGCAGCTTTGGGACAGGGATAGACTACGAGCAGTACTTC
CASSFGTGIDYEQYF
>TRBJ2-1|TRBV4-2|-|TRBD2
TGTGCCAGCAGCCAAGGGACTAGCGGCTCCTACAATGAGCAGTTCTTC
CASSQGTSGSYNEQFF
>TRBJ1-2|TRBV5-1|-|-
TGCGCCAGCAGCCTCATGGACCTAAACTATGGCTACACCTTC
CASSLMDLNYGYTF
>TRBJ1-1|TRBV20-1|few|-
TGCAGTGCTAGCATGGAGGGTTGGTCTTATGAAGCTTTCTTT
CSASMEGWSYEAFF
>TRBJ2-7|TRBV2|few|-
TGTGCCCTTGGGGGGACCGCCACCTCATCGCAGTACTTC
CALGGTATSSQYF
>TRBJ1-1|TRBV4-2|-|-
TGTGCCAGCATGCTCGGACAGAACACTGAAGCTTTCTTT
CASMLGQNTEAFF
>TRBJ2-7|TRBV6-1|-|TRBD2
TGTGCCAGCAGTGGCCCGGTTAGCGGGGGGTTCTCCTACGAGCAGTACTTC
CASSGPVSGGFSYEQYF
>TRBJ2-5|TRBV5-1|-|TRBD1
TGCGCCAGCAGAACCGGGACAGGGTCAGAGACCCAGTACTTC
CASRTGTGSETQYF
>TRBJ2-3|TRBV6-1|-|TRBD1
TGTGCCAGCACCAGACAGGGGTCAGATACGCAGTATTTT
CASTRQGSDTQYF
>TRBJ2-3|TRBV5-1|-|-
TGCGCCAGCAGCTCATGGGGTGTGACAGATACGCAGTATTTT
CASSSWGVTDTQYF
>TRBJ2-4|TRBV11-2|-|TRBD1
TGTGCCAGCAGCTCATCCGGGACAGCAAAAAACATTCAGTACTTC
CASSSSGTAKNIQYF
>TRBJ1-1|TRBV12-3/TRBV12-4|-|-
TGTGCCAGCAGTTTGGTGGCTAACACTGAAGCTTTCTTT
CASSLVANTEAFF
>TRBJ2-7|TRBV7-6|once|-
TGTGCCAGCAGCTTAAGTTGGAGCTCCTACGAGCAGTACTTC
CASSLSWSSYEQYF
>TRBJ1-2|TRBV4-1|few|-
TGCGCCAGCAGCCAAGTACAGGCCTCTAACTATGGCTACACCTTC
CASSQVQASNYGYTF
>TRBJ2-1|TRBV20-1|-|-
TGCAGTGCTAGACAGAGGGCCTACAATGAGCAGTTCTTC
CSARQRAYNEQFF
>TRBJ2-7|TRBV9|-|TRBD2
TGTGCCAGCAGCCCACACCTACTAGCGCACTCCTACGAGCAGTACTTC
CASSPHLLAHSYEQYF
>TRBJ2-3|TRBV10-1|-|-
TGCGCCAGCAGCGATTTCAGGGGGAGGGGAACAGATACGCAGTATTTT
CASSDFRGRGTDTQYF
>TRBJ2-1|TRBV9|-|TRBD1
TGTGCCAGCAGCGCCCAGGGGGCGGGGTACAATGAGCAGTTCTTC
CASSAQGAGYNEQFF